This T cell receptor (beta chain) was profiled in a study of early stage breast cancer tumors. This CDR3 spans 14 amino acids. Germline lookup yields CDR1 MNHEY and CDR2 SVGAGI. Trimming shortened V by 6 bases and J by 5 bases, and 16 bases separated the two germline ends. Each sample had two DNA replicates, roughly 0.48 ug blood or 1.5 ug tissue. TCRdb's table, derived via immunoSEQ multiplex PCR, lists solely in-frame clones and lacks some. This table has 12,000 to 15,000 clones, roughly 80% appearing once. Study-wide points: Tumors had about 2.5-fold higher T cell density and higher clonality than adjacent normal breast tissue.

As for this clone: Antigen: not known.

The TCR comes from a person in their thirties with breast cancer. The chain uses TRBV6-5 and TRBJ1-1; perhaps TRBD1 as D (6 bases). Sequenced input: normal breast tissue next to the tumor. Here the CDR3 DNA reads TGTGCCAGCAGGAACTTACAGGGCGGTACTGAAGCTTTCTTT. This encodes CASRNLQGGTEAFF.